This is a list of T cell receptor beta chains from one sample in a study of beta chain features in type 1 diabetes. TCRdb keeps only in-frame clones here, not all; method: immunoSEQ multiplex PCR. The repertoire consists of around 710,000 clones, with around 12% occurring once and the leading ten covering 0.09% to 0.15%. Sequenced material: naive CD4+ T cells from blood. The receptors shown here come from a man aged 25-40 years with type 1 diabetes. Both conserved end residues are part of each CDR3. Each record gives: clone size, D gene, V gene, J gene, CDR3 length, CDR3 protein, CDR3 DNA. D genes are given only for firm matches. Size is omitted from some rows. Given values are once, few, many or a class for expanded clones.

clone size: -
D gene: -
V gene: TRBV11-2
J gene: TRBJ2-7
CDR3 length: 18
CDR3 protein: CASSLGKGRRGPSYEQYF
CDR3 DNA: TGTGCCAGCAGCCTCGGGAAGGGGAGACGGGGGCCCTCCTACGAGCAGTACTTC

clone size: -
D gene: -
V gene: TRBV7-2
J gene: TRBJ2-5
CDR3 length: 14
CDR3 protein: CASSFVALEETQYF
CDR3 DNA: TGTGCCAGCAGCTTCGTAGCGCTTGAAGAGACCCAGTACTTC

clone size: -
D gene: -
V gene: TRBV28
J gene: TRBJ2-7
CDR3 length: 14
CDR3 protein: CASSLGGRAYEQYF
CDR3 DNA: TGTGCCAGCAGTTTGGGGGGGCGGGCCTACGAGCAGTACTTC

clone size: -
D gene: -
V gene: TRBV14
J gene: TRBJ2-3
CDR3 length: 16
CDR3 protein: CASSYPRGRGRDTQYF
CDR3 DNA: TGTGCCAGCAGCTACCCACGGGGGCGTGGGAGAGATACGCAGTATTTT

clone size: -
D gene: -
V gene: TRBV6-5
J gene: TRBJ1-2
CDR3 length: 13
CDR3 protein: CASSPAGLIGYTF
CDR3 DNA: TGTGCCAGCAGTCCTGCAGGACTAATAGGCTACACCTTC

clone size: -
D gene: -
V gene: TRBV6-5
J gene: TRBJ1-6
CDR3 length: 13
CDR3 protein: CASSYRDNSPLHF
CDR3 DNA: TGTGCCAGCAGTTACAGGGATAATTCACCCCTCCACTTT

clone size: -
D gene: -
V gene: TRBV28
J gene: TRBJ1-5
CDR3 length: 10
CDR3 protein: CASSDQPQHF
CDR3 DNA: TGTGCCAGCAGTGATCAGCCCCAGCATTTT

clone size: few
D gene: TRBD1
V gene: TRBV4-1
J gene: TRBJ1-6
CDR3 length: 17
CDR3 protein: CASSQLRDRGVNSPLHF
CDR3 DNA: TGCGCCAGCAGCCAACTTAGAGACAGGGGCGTAAATTCACCCCTCCACTTT

clone size: -
D gene: TRBD1
V gene: TRBV29-1
J gene: TRBJ2-3
CDR3 length: 14
CDR3 protein: CSVDRGLSTDTQYF
CDR3 DNA: TGCAGCGTGGACAGGGGCCTAAGCACAGATACGCAGTATTTT

clone size: -
D gene: -
V gene: TRBV10-3
J gene: TRBJ2-2
CDR3 length: 18
CDR3 protein: CASRTIRQWESNTGELFF
CDR3 DNA: TGTGCCAGCAGAACTATACGACAGTGGGAGTCGAACACCGGGGAGCTGTTTTTT

clone size: few
D gene: TRBD1
V gene: TRBV5-1
J gene: TRBJ2-3
CDR3 length: 14
CDR3 protein: CASSPDRETDTQYF
CDR3 DNA: TGCGCCAGCAGCCCGGACAGGGAAACAGATACGCAGTATTTT